This T cell receptor beta chain was sequenced in a study of response to subunit inactivated influenza vaccine (dated by TCRdb to the late 2010s). Regarding the research as a whole: To follow how T cells responded to a trivalent subunit inactivated influenza vaccine, the researchers relied on deep quantitative profiling of the T cell receptor repertoire. The full study reports these points: The authors proposed that each seasonal influenza vaccination may bring in only a limited number of new T cells.

Library preparation employed RT-PCR. Sequencing used an Illumina HiSeq 2500. TCRdb trimmed the raw reads at Q25, called clones with MiXCR and kept productive beta chains. All rows with the same CDR3 protein become a single entry with the most common DNA and genes. This sample gives about 700,000 distinct CDR3 sequences in total; roughly 14% of them show up just once. Approximately 6.5% of the sample goes to the ten largest clones. This clonotype was seen only a few times. There is no known antigen for this receptor. No qualities accompany the bases; no much larger clone lies one base away. V is trimmed back by 8 bases and J by 3 bases, and the junction contains 10 bases that no gene match accounts for. Per the germline V gene, MDHEN is the CDR1 and SYDVKM is the CDR2. Measured from the cysteine to the phenylalanine, the CDR3 is 14 residues long. Of the read, only the CDR3 DNA is kept; its 42 bases are in frame from base 1.

This chain is built from TRBV28 and TRBJ2-7, with 7 middle bases fitting TRBD2. Sequenced here: PBMCs from blood, sampled roughly 15 days before vaccination. The clonotype was recovered from a man between 45 and 60 years old who received an inactivated influenza vaccine. Donor details come from another sample of the same person, matched by shared clones. The bases are TGTGCCAGCCAACCGGGAGGTCGATTCTACGAGCAGTACTTC. Its protein reads: CASQPGGRFYEQYF.